The rows below give T cell receptor beta chains drawn from one sample of a study of T cell responses to AZD1222 COVID-19 vaccine. TCRdb keeps only in-frame clones here, not all; method: immunoSEQ multiplex PCR. The sample holds 150,000 to 200,000 clones; 80% to 95% are singletons and the top ten take about 2.3%. The sequences come from peripheral blood, collected on day 0 of AZD1222 vaccination. The receptors derive from an adult in good health. CDR3s leave out the opening cysteine and the closing phenylalanine or tryptophan. The order of the fields is V gene, CDR3 protein.

v_gene: TRBV7-3; CDR3aa: ASSLSRGQPQH
v_gene: TRBV6-5; CDR3aa: ASRPQGWGNQPQH
v_gene: TRBV27; CDR3aa: ASSPRLAYPNNEQF
v_gene: TRBV19; CDR3aa: ASSIDRAGANVLT
v_gene: TRBV12-3/TRBV12-4; CDR3aa: ASSLDGEKLF
v_gene: TRBV27; CDR3aa: ASSLGRASSTDTQY
v_gene: TRBV7-8; CDR3aa: ASSLEGTGVAF
v_gene: TRBV7-8; CDR3aa: ASSPRTVPTGANVLT
v_gene: TRBV6-5; CDR3aa: ASSSTGLRNTIY
v_gene: TRBV30; CDR3aa: AWGSGFEGPSHYGYT
v_gene: TRBV18; CDR3aa: ASSPPGRVVNTEAF
v_gene: TRBV23-1; CDR3aa: ASSQFDRPGQGSEKLF
v_gene: TRBV18; CDR3aa: ASSPTIYEQY
v_gene: TRBV10-3; CDR3aa: AIKGTGGATSDEQF
v_gene: TRBV11-2; CDR3aa: ASSPSPSSGRVNEQF
v_gene: TRBV28; CDR3aa: ASSLVTGGRNEQF
v_gene: TRBV5-4; CDR3aa: ASMTSGRAPTDTQY
v_gene: TRBV7-2; CDR3aa: ASSTRLAGGVTDTQY
v_gene: TRBV29-1; CDR3aa: SVDRTGVYNEQF
v_gene: TRBV14; CDR3aa: ASSQANYEQY
v_gene: TRBV6-2/TRBV6-3; CDR3aa: ASSYPGQANYGYT